This T cell receptor beta chain was profiled in a study of shared clonotypes between healthy human individuals. Turning to the study itself: CD4 naive and CD4 memory each took three plates per donor, while CD8 naive took two and CD8 memory one. The study's findings and limits: A few donors showed sharing of around 5% of naive CD4 clonotypes. Rarefaction indicated that sorted-subset sequencing remained incomplete although depth was large.

The CDR3 runs to 14 residues. Trimming cost V 5 bases and J 3 bases; bases outside gene matches: 1. Germline V gene sequence: CDR1 SNHLY, CDR2 FYNNEI. Naive CD8 isolation took CD45RO-negative cells positively selected for CCR7 and excluded terminally differentiated effector memory CD45RA+ cells. Donors were healthy HIV-negative adults without recent acute infections or vaccinations. To note about this clone: Its antigen is unidentified.

The method was immunoSEQ multiplex PCR; TCRdb's version includes in-frame clones alone and lacks a portion of them. Here the sample spans some 2 million clones, approximately 94% being singletons. The rearrangement joins TRBV2 to TRBJ2-7, with 13 bases that match TRBD2. Sequenced material: naive CD8+ T cells sorted from blood. This receptor was obtained from a man aged 18 to 35 in good health. This CDR3 is CASSWTSGSYEQYF. For the CDR3, the DNA is TGTGCCAGCAGTTGGACTAGCGGGAGCTACGAGCAGTACTTC.